These T cell receptor beta chains were read from a single sample in a study of response to subunit inactivated influenza vaccine. TCRdb reanalysed the RT-PCR reads using MiXCR and keeps one entry per CDR3 protein. The table shows about 520,000 distinct CDR3 sequences, with about 25% occurring only once. The sequencing used CD4+ T cells sorted from PBMCs, collected around 5 days after vaccination. These receptors all stem from a man in his fifties who received an inactivated influenza vaccine. CDR3s include the opening cysteine and the closing phenylalanine or tryptophan. The D gene is left open where the match is weak. Size is omitted from some rows. Given values are once, few, many or a class for expanded clones.

clone size	J gene	D gene	V gene	CDR3 protein	CDR3 DNA
.	TRBJ2-1	TRBD2	TRBV20-1	CSARDPASGRAAYNEQFF	TGCAGTGCTAGAGATCCCGCTAGCGGGAGGGCCGCCTACAATGAGCAGTTCTTC
.	TRBJ2-2	TRBD2	TRBV20-1	CSAISGRNTGELFF	TGCAGTGCTATTAGCGGGAGGAACACCGGGGAGCTGTTTTTT
few	TRBJ1-5	.	TRBV6-2/TRBV6-3	CASGLRGGFNQPQHF	TGTGCCAGCGGCCTTCGGGGAGGATTCAATCAGCCCCAGCATTTT
.	TRBJ2-7	.	TRBV6-2/TRBV6-3	CASRSTGFEQYF	TGTGCCAGCAGATCCACAGGTTTCGAGCAGTACTTC
.	TRBJ2-5	.	TRBV25-1	CASSDPEETQYF	TGTGCCAGCAGTGACCCGGAAGAGACCCAGTACTTC
.	TRBJ2-7	TRBD1	TRBV6-5	CASSSRQGLDYEQYF	TGTGCCAGCAGTTCTAGACAGGGGTTGGACTACGAGCAGTACTTC
.	TRBJ1-2	TRBD1	TRBV28	CASRKPGQTNYGYTF	TGTGCCAGCAGGAAACCGGGACAGACTAACTATGGCTACACCTTC
many	TRBJ2-7	TRBD1	TRBV6-1	CASSVSGGYEQYF	TGTGCCAGCAGTGTTTCAGGGGGATACGAGCAGTACTTC
few	TRBJ2-1	.	TRBV2	CASSFRRDEQFF	TGTGCCAGCAGTTTCCGCCGGGATGAGCAGTTCTTC
.	TRBJ2-7	TRBD2	TRBV20-1	CSASVRGVAYEQYF	TGCAGTGCTTCCGTCCGGGGGGTCGCGTACGAGCAGTACTTC
few	TRBJ1-2	TRBD1	TRBV7-2	CASSSDRGLHGYTF	TGTGCCAGCAGCTCGGACAGGGGGCTCCATGGCTACACCTTC
.	TRBJ2-7	.	TRBV2	CASSETNYEQYF	TGTGCCAGCAGTGAGACTAACTACGAGCAGTACTTC
.	TRBJ2-3	.	TRBV7-6	CASSPSLATDTQYF	TGTGCCAGCAGCCCGTCGTTAGCGACAGATACGCAGTATTTT
.	TRBJ1-4	TRBD1	TRBV28	CASSLQGARKKLFF	TGTGCCAGCAGTCTACAGGGGGCCAGGAAAAAACTGTTTTTT
few	TRBJ2-1	.	TRBV20-1	CSARDPVWGAINEQFF	TGCAGTGCTAGAGATCCCGTTTGGGGGGCGATCAATGAGCAGTTCTTC
few	TRBJ1-1	.	TRBV5-1	CASSWDFNTEAFF	TGCGCCAGCAGCTGGGATTTCAACACTGAAGCTTTCTTT
.	TRBJ2-5	.	TRBV5-6	CASSFLVSQETQYF	TGTGCCAGCAGCTTCCTTGTGTCCCAAGAGACCCAGTACTTC
few	TRBJ2-3	TRBD2	TRBV5-1	CASSEGLAGGTDTQYF	TGCGCCAGCAGCGAGGGACTAGCGGGAGGTACAGATACGCAGTATTTT
.	TRBJ2-1	TRBD1	TRBV7-9	CASRGQGNEQFF	TGTGCCAGCAGGGGACAGGGCAATGAGCAGTTCTTC
.	TRBJ2-3	TRBD2	TRBV24-1	CATSDPGTSGGWADTQYF	TGTGCCACCAGTGACCCCGGGACTAGCGGCGGTTGGGCAGATACGCAGTATTTT
.	TRBJ2-5	.	TRBV27	CASSFRGRVETQYF	TGTGCCAGCAGTTTTCGGGGGCGCGTGGAGACCCAGTACTTC
few	TRBJ1-2	.	TRBV28	CASSFKGYGYTF	TGTGCCAGCAGTTTTAAGGGCTATGGCTACACCTTC
few	TRBJ2-7	TRBD1	TRBV20-1	CSAQDRGGNEQYF	TGCAGTGCCCAGGACAGGGGGGGGAACGAGCAGTACTTC
few	TRBJ2-3	.	TRBV10-3	CAISESGTLREDTQYF	TGTGCCATCAGTGAGTCGGGTACCCTGAGGGAAGATACGCAGTATTTT
.	TRBJ2-7	TRBD2	TRBV20-1	CSARRLAASYEQYF	TGCAGTGCTAGGAGACTAGCGGCGTCCTACGAGCAGTACTTC
.	TRBJ2-3	.	TRBV10-3	CAISEQGGDLTDTQYF	TGTGCCATCAGTGAGCAGGGGGGGGACTTGACGGATACGCAGTATTTT
few	TRBJ2-5	.	TRBV7-2	CASSLYLSEQETQYF	TGTGCCAGCAGCTTATACTTATCAGAGCAAGAGACCCAGTACTTC
.	TRBJ2-7	TRBD1	TRBV12-3/TRBV12-4	CASSWDSSYEQYF	TGTGCCAGCAGCTGGGACAGCTCCTACGAGCAGTACTTC
.	TRBJ2-5	TRBD1	TRBV28	CASSFSQGAIKTQYF	TGTGCCAGCAGTTTCTCGCAGGGGGCCATAAAGACCCAGTACTTC
few	TRBJ1-5	.	TRBV10-2	CASSESRGYGNQPQHF	TGCGCCAGCAGTGAGTCGCGGGGGTATGGCAATCAGCCCCAGCATTTT
many	TRBJ2-7	.	TRBV5-6	CASSYEQGYYEQYF	TGTGCCAGCAGCTACGAACAGGGTTACTACGAGCAGTACTTC
few	TRBJ1-5	.	TRBV6-2/TRBV6-3	CASRFVSNHPQHF	TGTGCCAGCAGATTTGTTAGCAATCACCCCCAGCATTTT
.	TRBJ2-5	TRBD2	TRBV24-1	CATSDGGVETQYF	TGTGCCACCAGTGATGGGGGGGTGGAGACCCAGTACTTC
.	TRBJ2-7	.	TRBV12-3/TRBV12-4	CASRGRDKPDGEQYF	TGTGCCAGCAGAGGCCGGGACAAGCCAGACGGCGAGCAGTACTTC
.	TRBJ1-1	.	TRBV10-3	CAISKTVNTEAFF	TGTGCCATCAGTAAAACGGTGAACACTGAAGCTTTCTTT
once	TRBJ2-5	.	TRBV2	CASRYSGMETQYF	TGTGCCAGCAGATACTCAGGGATGGAGACCCAGTACTTC
once	TRBJ2-1	.	TRBV6-2/TRBV6-3	CASTQTSGQYNEQFF	TGTGCCAGCACCCAAACGAGCGGACAATACAATGAGCAGTTCTTC
few	TRBJ2-1	TRBD2	TRBV30	CAWSPPYLAGVDEQFF	TGTGCCTGGAGTCCCCCTTATTTAGCGGGAGTCGATGAGCAGTTCTTC
.	TRBJ2-5	TRBD2	TRBV5-5	CASSPSGVGKETQYF	TGTGCCAGCAGCCCCAGCGGGGTGGGAAAAGAGACCCAGTACTTC
few	TRBJ1-5	TRBD1	TRBV20-1	CSASSYPGTGGASQPQHF	TGCAGTGCTAGCTCATACCCCGGGACAGGGGGCGCGAGCCAGCCCCAGCATTTT
many	TRBJ2-3	.	TRBV5-1	CASKGTDTQYF	TGCGCCAGCAAGGGTACAGATACGCAGTATTTT
few	TRBJ2-2	TRBD1	TRBV24-1	CATSVAGGSGELFF	TGTGCCACCAGTGTCGCAGGGGGCTCCGGGGAGCTGTTTTTT
.	TRBJ2-6	.	TRBV29-1	CSVVLFISGANVLTF	TGCAGCGTTGTGCTCTTTATCTCTGGGGCCAACGTCCTGACTTTC
.	TRBJ2-3	TRBD2	TRBV5-1	CASSLDGGGSDTQYF	TGCGCCAGCAGCTTGGATGGCGGGGGATCAGATACGCAGTATTTT
.	TRBJ1-5	.	TRBV28	CASSLFLPIGNQPQHF	TGTGCCAGCAGTTTATTTTTACCTATTGGAAATCAGCCCCAGCATTTT
few	TRBJ1-3	.	TRBV9	CASSVALGHTSGNTIYF	TGTGCCAGCAGCGTAGCCTTGGGACACACCTCTGGAAACACCATATATTTT
.	TRBJ2-1	.	TRBV6-2/TRBV6-3	CASSPEGLTNEQFF	TGTGCCAGCAGTCCGGAGGGCCTGACTAATGAGCAGTTCTTC
.	TRBJ2-3	.	TRBV12-3/TRBV12-4	CASSLDSSGSTDTQYF	TGTGCCAGCAGTTTAGATTCAAGCGGGAGCACAGATACGCAGTATTTT
.	TRBJ2-1	TRBD2	TRBV7-9	CASSYDVAGDEQFF	TGTGCCAGCAGCTACGATGTGGCGGGGGATGAGCAGTTCTTC
.	TRBJ2-2	.	TRBV7-2	CASILMAGLTGELFF	TGTGCCAGCATCTTAATGGCAGGGTTAACCGGGGAGCTGTTTTTT
.	TRBJ2-5	TRBD1	TRBV5-1	CASSPHTGGETQYF	TGCGCCAGCAGCCCACATACAGGGGGAGAGACCCAGTACTTC
few	TRBJ2-2	.	TRBV15	CATSRAPGLSTGELFF	TGTGCCACCAGCAGAGCCCCGGGATTGAGCACCGGGGAGCTGTTTTTT
.	TRBJ2-5	.	TRBV4-3	CASSRNREETQYF	TGCGCCAGCAGCCGCAATAGAGAAGAGACCCAGTACTTC
few	TRBJ2-7	.	TRBV3-1	CASSRPGLAYEQYF	TGTGCCAGCAGCAGACCGGGCCTAGCCTACGAGCAGTACTTC
.	TRBJ2-2	TRBD2	TRBV24-1	CATSEGGLAGFLTGELFF	TGTGCCACCAGTGAAGGGGGACTAGCGGGGTTCCTCACCGGGGAGCTGTTTTTT